Listed here is a single T cell receptor (beta chain). Germline V gene sequence: CDR1 MDHEN, CDR2 SYDVKM. The CDR3 contains 15 residues. Trimming removed 5 bases from V and 0 bases from J; junction bases left unmatched: 5. The sample is drawn from a study of blood T cell repertoires in COVID-19. About the study: COVID-19 samples from acute and convalescent phases originated in the United States, Italy and Spain. Sources were T cells, B-cell-depleted T cells, or PBMCs; the material itself was cDNA or gDNA.

Per the original data handling: Using reference gene primer amplification, nucleated cell counts were estimated. Data came from immunoSEQ multiplex PCR; TCRdb stores just in-frame clones and leaves some out. V and J calls and clone size are those listed in that table; D and trimming were worked out from the DNA. The table includes about 300,000 clones, around 90% detected once. The chain is built from TRBV28 and TRBJ2-7, with 9 bases aligning to TRBD2. This TCR was recovered from a man between 18 and 35 years old with active or convalescent COVID-19. Sequencing input: peripheral blood. CDR3 sequence reads: CASSPLAGFSYEQYF. CDR3 bases: TGTGCCAGCAGTCCTCTAGCGGGGTTCTCCTACGAGCAGTACTTC.